The entry below gives a single TCR beta chain sequence along with its context. The data were taken from a study of control samples from healthy donors and cancer patients. Trimming took 2 bases from V and 5 from J, leaving 10 bases between them. In germline, CDR1 is SNHLY, CDR2 FYNNEI. The CDR3 has 14 residues. Libraries were prepared by immunoSEQ multiplex PCR; TCRdb keeps only in-frame clonotypes and omits some of them. This table has 95,000 to 150,000 clones, over 75% appearing once. Sequencing was carried out using blood. This sequence was found in a man aged 60-69 years in good health. The rearrangement joins TRBV2 to TRBJ1-5, with D possibly being TRBD1 (5 bases). The CDR3 region has the DNA TGTGCCAGCAGTGAACCTCAGGGTTATCAGCCCCAGCATTTT. This encodes CASSEPQGYQPQHF.